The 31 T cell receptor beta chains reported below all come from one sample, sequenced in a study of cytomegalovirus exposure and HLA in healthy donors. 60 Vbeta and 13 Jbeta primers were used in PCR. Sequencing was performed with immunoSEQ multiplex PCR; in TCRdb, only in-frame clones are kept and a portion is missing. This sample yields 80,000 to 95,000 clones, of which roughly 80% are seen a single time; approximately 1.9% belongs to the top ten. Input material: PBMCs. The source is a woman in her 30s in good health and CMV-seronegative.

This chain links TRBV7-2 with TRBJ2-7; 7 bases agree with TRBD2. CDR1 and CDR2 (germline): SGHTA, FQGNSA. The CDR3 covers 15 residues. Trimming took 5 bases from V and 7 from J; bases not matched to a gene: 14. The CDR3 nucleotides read TGTGCCAGCAGCCCAGGACTAGGTTGGGCGGGGGAGCAGTACTTC. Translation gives CASSPGLGWAGEQYF.

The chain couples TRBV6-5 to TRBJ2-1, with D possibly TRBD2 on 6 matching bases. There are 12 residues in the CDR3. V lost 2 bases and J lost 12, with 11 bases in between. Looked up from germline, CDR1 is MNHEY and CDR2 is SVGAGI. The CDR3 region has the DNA TGTGCCAGCAGTTACGTGGGAGGCACGCAGTTCTTC. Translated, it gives CASSYVGGTQFF.

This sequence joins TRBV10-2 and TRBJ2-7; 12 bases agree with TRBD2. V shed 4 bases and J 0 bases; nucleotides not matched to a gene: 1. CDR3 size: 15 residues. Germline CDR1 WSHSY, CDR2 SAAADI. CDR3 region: CASSGLAGDSYEQYF. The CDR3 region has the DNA TGCGCCAGCAGTGGACTAGCGGGAGACTCCTACGAGCAGTACTTC.

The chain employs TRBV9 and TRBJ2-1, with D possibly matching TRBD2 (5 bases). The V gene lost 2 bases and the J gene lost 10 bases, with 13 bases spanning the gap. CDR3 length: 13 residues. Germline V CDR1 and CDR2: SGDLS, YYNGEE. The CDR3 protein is CASSVDWKGEQFF. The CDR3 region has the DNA TGTGCCAGCAGCGTGGACTGGAAAGGGGAGCAGTTCTTC.

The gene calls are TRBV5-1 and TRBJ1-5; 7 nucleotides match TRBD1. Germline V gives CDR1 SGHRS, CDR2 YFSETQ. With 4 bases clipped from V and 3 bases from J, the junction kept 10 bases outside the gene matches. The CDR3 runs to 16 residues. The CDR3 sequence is CASSPGTATSNQPQHF. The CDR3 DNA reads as TGCGCCAGCAGCCCCGGGACAGCCACATCCAATCAGCCCCAGCATTTT.

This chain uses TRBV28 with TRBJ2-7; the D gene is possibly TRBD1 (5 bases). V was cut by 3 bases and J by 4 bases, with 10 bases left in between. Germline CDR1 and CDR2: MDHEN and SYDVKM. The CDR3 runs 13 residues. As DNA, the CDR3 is TGTGCCAGCAGTTTGCCCACAGGTTACGAGCAGTACTTC. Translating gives CASSLPTGYEQYF.

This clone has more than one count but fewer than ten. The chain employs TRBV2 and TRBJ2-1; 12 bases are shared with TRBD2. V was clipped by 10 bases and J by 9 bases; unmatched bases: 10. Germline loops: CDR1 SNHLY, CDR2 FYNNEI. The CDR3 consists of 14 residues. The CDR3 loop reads CATGLAGGPIEQFF. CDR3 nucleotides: TGTGCCACCGGGCTAGCGGGAGGGCCTATTGAGCAGTTCTTC. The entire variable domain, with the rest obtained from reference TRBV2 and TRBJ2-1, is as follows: EPEVTQTPSHQVTQMGQEVILRCVPISNHLYFYWYRQILGQKVEFLVSFYNNEISEKSEIFDDQFSVERPDGSNFTLKIRSTKLEDSAMYFCATGLAGGPIEQFFGPGTRLTVL.

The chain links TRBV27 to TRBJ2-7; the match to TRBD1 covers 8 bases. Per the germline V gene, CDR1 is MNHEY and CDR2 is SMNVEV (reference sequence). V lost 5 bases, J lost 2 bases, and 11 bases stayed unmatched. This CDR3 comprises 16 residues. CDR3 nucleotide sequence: TGTGCCAGCAGTCCCTACTCGGTGGGACAGGCCTACGAGCAGTACTTC. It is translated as CASSPYSVGQAYEQYF.

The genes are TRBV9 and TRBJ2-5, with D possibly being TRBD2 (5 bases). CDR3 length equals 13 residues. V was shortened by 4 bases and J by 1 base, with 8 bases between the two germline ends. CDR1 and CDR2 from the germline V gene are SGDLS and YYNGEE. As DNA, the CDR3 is TGTGCCAGCAGCATACGGGGCCAAGAGACCCAGTACTTC. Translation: CASSIRGQETQYF.

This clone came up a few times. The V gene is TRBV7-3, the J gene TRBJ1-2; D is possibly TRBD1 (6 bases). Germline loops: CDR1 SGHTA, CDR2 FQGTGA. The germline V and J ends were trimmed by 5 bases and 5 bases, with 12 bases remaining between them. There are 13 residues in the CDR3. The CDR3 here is CASSPGGPYGYTF. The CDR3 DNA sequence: TGTGCCAGCAGCCCCGGGGGGCCGTATGGCTACACCTTC.

CDR3 region: CASSLRDTIYGYTF. DNA for the CDR3: TGTGCCAGCAGTTTACGGGATACGATCTATGGCTACACCTTC. The rearrangement joins TRBV28 to TRBJ1-2; D is unresolved. V dropped 2 bases and J dropped 4 bases, with 11 bases sitting between them. Germline V gene sequence: CDR1 MDHEN, CDR2 SYDVKM. The CDR3 is 14 residues long.

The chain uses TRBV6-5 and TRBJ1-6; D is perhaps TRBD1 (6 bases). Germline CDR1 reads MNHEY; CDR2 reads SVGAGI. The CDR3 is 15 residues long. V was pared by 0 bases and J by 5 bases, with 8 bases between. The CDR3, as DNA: TGTGCCAGCAGTTACTCAGGACAGAATAATTCACCCCTCCACTTT. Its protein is CASSYSGQNNSPLHF.

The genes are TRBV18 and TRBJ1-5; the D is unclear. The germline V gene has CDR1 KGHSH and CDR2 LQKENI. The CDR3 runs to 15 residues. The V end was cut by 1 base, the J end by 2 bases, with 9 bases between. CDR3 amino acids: CASSPQEIGNQPQHF. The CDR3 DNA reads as TGTGCCAGCTCACCACAGGAGATCGGCAATCAGCCCCAGCATTTT. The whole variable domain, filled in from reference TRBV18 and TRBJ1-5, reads NAGVMQNPRHLVRRRGQEARLRCSPMKGHSHVYWYRQLPEEGLKFMVYLQKENIIDESGMPKERFSAEFPKEGPSILRIQQVVRGDSAAYFCASSPQEIGNQPQHFGDGTRLSIL.

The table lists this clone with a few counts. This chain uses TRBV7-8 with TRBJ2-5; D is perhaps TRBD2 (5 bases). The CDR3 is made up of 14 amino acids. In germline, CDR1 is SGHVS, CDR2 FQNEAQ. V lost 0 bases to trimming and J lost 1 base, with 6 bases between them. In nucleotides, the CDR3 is TGTGCCAGCAGCTTAGCGGGGAGCCAAGAGACCCAGTACTTC. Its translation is CASSLAGSQETQYF.

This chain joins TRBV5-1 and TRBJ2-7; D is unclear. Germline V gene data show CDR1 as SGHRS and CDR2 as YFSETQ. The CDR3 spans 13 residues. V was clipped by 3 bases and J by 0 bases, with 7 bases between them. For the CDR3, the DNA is TGCGCCAGCAGCTGGGCCAGCTCCTACGAGCAGTACTTC. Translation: CASSWASSYEQYF.

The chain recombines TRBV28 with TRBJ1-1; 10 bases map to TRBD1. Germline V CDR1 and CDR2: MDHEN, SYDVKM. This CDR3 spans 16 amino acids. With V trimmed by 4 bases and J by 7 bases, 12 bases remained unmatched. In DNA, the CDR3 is TGTGCCAGCAGTTCAAACCCCGGGACAGGGGAGTATGAAGCTTTCTTT. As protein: CASSSNPGTGEYEAFF.

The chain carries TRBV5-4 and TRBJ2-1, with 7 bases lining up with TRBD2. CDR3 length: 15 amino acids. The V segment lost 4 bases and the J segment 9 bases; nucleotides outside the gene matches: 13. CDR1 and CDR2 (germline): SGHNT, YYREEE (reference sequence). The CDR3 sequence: CASSPVGRELGEQFF. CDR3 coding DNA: TGTGCCAGCAGCCCCGTTGGGCGGGAGCTAGGTGAGCAGTTCTTC.

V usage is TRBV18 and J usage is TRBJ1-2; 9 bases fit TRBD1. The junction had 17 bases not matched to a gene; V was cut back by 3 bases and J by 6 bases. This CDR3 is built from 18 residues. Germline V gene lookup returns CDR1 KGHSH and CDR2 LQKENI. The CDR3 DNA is TGTGCCAGCTCACCGAAGCGGGACAGGGCCCAACTATTGGATGGCTACACCTTC. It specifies CASSPKRDRAQLLDGYTF.

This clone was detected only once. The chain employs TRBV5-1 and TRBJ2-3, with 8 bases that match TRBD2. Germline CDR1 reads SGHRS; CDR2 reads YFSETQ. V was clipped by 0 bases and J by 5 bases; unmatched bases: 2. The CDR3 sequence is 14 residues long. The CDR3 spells CASSLESGRDTQYF. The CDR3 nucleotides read TGCGCCAGCAGCTTGGAAAGCGGGAGAGATACGCAGTATTTT. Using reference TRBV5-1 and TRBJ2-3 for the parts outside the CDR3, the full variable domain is KAGVTQTPRYLIKTRGQQVTLSCSPISGHRSVSWYQQTPGQGLQFLFEYFSETQRNKGNFPGRFSGRQFSNSRSEMNVSTLELGDSALYLCASSLESGRDTQYFGPGTRLTVL.

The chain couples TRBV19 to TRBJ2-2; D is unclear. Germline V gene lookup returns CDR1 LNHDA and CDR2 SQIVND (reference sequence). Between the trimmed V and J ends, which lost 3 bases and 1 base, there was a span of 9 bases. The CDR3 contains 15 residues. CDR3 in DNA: TGTGCCAGTAGTATGGGCACCCGGAACACCGGGGAGCTGTTTTTT. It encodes CASSMGTRNTGELFF. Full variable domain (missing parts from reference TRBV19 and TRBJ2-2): DGGITQSPKYLFRKEGQNVTLSCEQNLNHDAMYWYRQDPGQGLRLIYYSQIVNDFQKGDIAEGYSVSREKKESFPLTVTSAQKNPTAFYLCASSMGTRNTGELFFGEGSRLTVL.

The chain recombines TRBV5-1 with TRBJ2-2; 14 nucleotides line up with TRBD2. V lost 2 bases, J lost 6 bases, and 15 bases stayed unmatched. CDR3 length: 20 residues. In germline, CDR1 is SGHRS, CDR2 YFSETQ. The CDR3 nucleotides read TGCGCCAGCAGCTTTCCCCAACCCGGGACTAGCGGGAGTAGGGCCGGGGAGCTGTTTTTT. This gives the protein CASSFPQPGTSGSRAGELFF.

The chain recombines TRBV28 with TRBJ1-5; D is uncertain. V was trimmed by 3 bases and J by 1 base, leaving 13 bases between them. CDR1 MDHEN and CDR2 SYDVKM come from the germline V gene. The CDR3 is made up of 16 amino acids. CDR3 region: CASSFWVGESNQPQHF. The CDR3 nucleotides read TGTGCCAGCAGTTTCTGGGTCGGGGAGAGCAATCAGCCCCAGCATTTT.

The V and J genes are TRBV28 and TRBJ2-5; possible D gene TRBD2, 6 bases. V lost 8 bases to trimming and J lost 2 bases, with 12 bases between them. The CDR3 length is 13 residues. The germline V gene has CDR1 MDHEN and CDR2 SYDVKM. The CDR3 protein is CASEAGTQETQYF. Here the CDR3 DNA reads TGTGCCAGCGAGGCCGGGACTCAAGAGACCCAGTACTTC.

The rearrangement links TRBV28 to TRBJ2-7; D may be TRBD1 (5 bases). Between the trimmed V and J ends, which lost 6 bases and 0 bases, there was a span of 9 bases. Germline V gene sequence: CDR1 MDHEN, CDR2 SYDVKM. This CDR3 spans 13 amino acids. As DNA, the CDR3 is TGTGCCAGCAGAAGGGGCGGCTCCTACGAGCAGTACTTC. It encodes CASRRGGSYEQYF.

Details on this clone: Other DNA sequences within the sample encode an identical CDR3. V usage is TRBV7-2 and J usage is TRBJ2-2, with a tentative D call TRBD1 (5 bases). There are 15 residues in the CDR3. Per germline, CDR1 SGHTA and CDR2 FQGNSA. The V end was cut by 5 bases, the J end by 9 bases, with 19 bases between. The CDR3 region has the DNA TGTGCCAGCAGCCCAAGCCCCAACCCAGGGCGGGAGCTGTTTTTT. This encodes CASSPSPNPGRELFF.

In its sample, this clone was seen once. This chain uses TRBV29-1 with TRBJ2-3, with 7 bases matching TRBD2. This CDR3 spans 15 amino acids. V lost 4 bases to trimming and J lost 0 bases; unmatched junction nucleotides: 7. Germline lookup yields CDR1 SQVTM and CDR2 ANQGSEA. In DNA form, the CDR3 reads TGCAGCGTTGGATACGGAGCGGGGAGCACAGATACGCAGTATTTT. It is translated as CSVGYGAGSTDTQYF.

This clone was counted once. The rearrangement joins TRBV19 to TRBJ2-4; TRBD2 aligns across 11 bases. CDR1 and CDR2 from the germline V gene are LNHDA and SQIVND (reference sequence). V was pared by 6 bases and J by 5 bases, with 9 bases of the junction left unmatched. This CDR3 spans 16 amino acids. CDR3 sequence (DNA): TGTGCCAGTAGCATAAGCCTAGCGGGAGGACAAAACATTCAGTACTTC. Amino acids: CASSISLAGGQNIQYF.

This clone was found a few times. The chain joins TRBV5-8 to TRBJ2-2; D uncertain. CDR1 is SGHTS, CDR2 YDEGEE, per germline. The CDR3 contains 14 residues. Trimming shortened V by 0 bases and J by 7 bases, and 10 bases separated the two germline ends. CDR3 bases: TGTGCCAGCAGCTTGGTCCTCACTAACGGGGAGCTGTTTTTT. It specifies CASSLVLTNGELFF.

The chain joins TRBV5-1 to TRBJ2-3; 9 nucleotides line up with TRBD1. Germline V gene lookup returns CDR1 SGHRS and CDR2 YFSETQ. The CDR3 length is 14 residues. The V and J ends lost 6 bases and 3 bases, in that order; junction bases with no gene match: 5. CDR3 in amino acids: CASKGTGTTDTQYF. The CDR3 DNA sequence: TGCGCCAGCAAGGGGACAGGGACGACAGATACGCAGTATTTT.

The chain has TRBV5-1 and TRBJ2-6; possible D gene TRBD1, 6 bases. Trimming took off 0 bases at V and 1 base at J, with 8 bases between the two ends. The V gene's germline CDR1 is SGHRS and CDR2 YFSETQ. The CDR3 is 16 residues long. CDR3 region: CASSLAGASGANVLTF. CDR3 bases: TGCGCCAGCAGCTTGGCAGGGGCTTCTGGGGCCAACGTCCTGACTTTC.

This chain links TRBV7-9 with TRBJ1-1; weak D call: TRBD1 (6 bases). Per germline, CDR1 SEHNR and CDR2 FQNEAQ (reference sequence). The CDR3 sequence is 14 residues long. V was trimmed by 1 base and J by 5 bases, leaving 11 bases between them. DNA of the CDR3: TGTGCCAGCAGCTTAGGCAGGGGAATGACTGAAGCTTTCTTT. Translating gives CASSLGRGMTEAFF.